This T cell receptor beta chain comes out of a study of shared clonotypes between healthy human individuals. About the research overall: Donors had three CD4 naive, three CD4 memory, two CD8 naive and one CD8 memory plate apiece.

Sequencing was performed with immunoSEQ multiplex PCR; in TCRdb, only in-frame clones are kept and a portion is missing. The repertoire holds about 2.3 million clones, with 80% to 95% as singletons. As regards this clone: Its matching antigen is unknown. Other DNA sequences in this specimen translate into the identical CDR3.

Study observations and caveats: Compared with memory subsets, naive subsets generally had larger estimated richness.

This CDR3 has 13 residues. CDR1 is LNHDA and CDR2 is SQIVND in the germline V gene (reference sequence). The V end lost 3 bases, the J end lost 6 bases, and 10 bases lay between the germline ends. The source material was naive CD4+ T cells from PBMCs. The subset was: CD45RA+ positively selected. The chain is built from TRBV19 and TRBJ2-3; D uncertain. The sequence came from a man aged 18 to 29 in good health. Some clones in this sample may be carry-over from other donors' samples. The CDR3 spells CASSIDSGDTQYF. The CDR3 DNA sequence: TGTGCCAGTAGTATCGATTCGGGTGATACGCAGTATTTT.